The following is a T cell receptor beta chain sequence with its context. This clonotype occurred many times. What antigen it recognizes has not been identified. No base quality values were provided; no much bigger clone lies one nucleotide off. V gives up 1 base and J gives up 4 bases, and the segment between their germline ends measures 12 bases. Including the terminal cysteine and phenylalanine, the CDR3 comprises 15 residues. Only the CDR3 DNA stays, 45 bases, in frame from base 1. From the germline V gene, CDR1 is SGHRS and CDR2 is YFSETQ. Lymph node samples were obtained from the axillary draining lymph nodes of breast cancer patients. Sequencing was performed on an Illumina HiSeq 2000. Multiplex PCR amplification was used to build the TCR beta chain libraries. The amplified TCR beta chain products were analyzed by high-throughput sequencing. TCRdb itself trimmed the public reads at Q25 with fastp, ran MiXCR and retained productive beta chains. Identical CDR3 protein sequences are pooled into one entry, listed with their most common genes and DNA. The sample table contains under 350,000 distinct CDR3 sequences; only one count was recorded for 30% to 35% of them. The ten largest account for around 1% of the sample.

The sample comes from a study of breast tumors, draining lymph nodes, adjacent tissues (dated by TCRdb to about 2016). About the investigation overall: Breast cancer patients provided tumor, adjacent nontumor tissue and axillary lymph nodes, and the study compared the TCR beta repertoires across these three sources. The study was designed to assess the relationships and possible T-cell exchange between tumor, surrounding tissue and draining lymph node repertoires in human breast cancer.

Study-wide findings and limitations: Tumors showed preferential V and J gene usage, and their T-cell repertoire diversity fell below that of lymph nodes yet above that of nontumor tissue. A scenario in which most tumor T cells derive from the lymph node and then expand within tumor tissue was judged to be consistent with the data. The conclusion that tumor T cells originate in lymph nodes was presented as consistent with a hypothesis rather than as directly demonstrated. Tumor and nontumor tissue repertoires were significantly more similar in luminal-like than in basal-like breast cancer.

Sequenced: axillary lymph node tissue. This TCR derives from a female donor with breast cancer. Some clones in this sample may be carry-over from other donors' samples. The rearranged segments are TRBV5-1 and TRBJ2-1; the D gene is perhaps TRBD2, on 6 matching bases. The DNA is TGCGCCAGCAGCTTGCTTCGGCGGGATTACAATGAGCAGTTCTTC. The encoded protein is CASSLLRRDYNEQFF.